This TCR beta chain was retrieved from a study of blood T cells in healthy people across ages. Through a sample-barcoded 5' primer and a J-beta primer mix, a second PCR was run for roughly 6 to 12 cycles. Each of the cDNA molecules was tagged by a template-switch adaptor with 12 random nucleotides. TCRdb re-analysed the 5' RACE reads in MiXCR, keeping a single row per CDR3 protein. This sample has some 1.8 million distinct CDR3 sequences, with around 40% found just once. Trimming took 5 bases from V and 7 from J, leaving 14 bases between them. This CDR3 contains 13 residues. The chain recombines TRBV12-3 or TRBV12-4 with TRBJ1-2; D is ambiguous. The source material was blood. The clonotype was recovered from a human donor in good health. CDR3 amino acids: CASSPRLGGGYTF. In DNA, the CDR3 is TGTGCCAGCAGTCCCCGCCTCGGAGGTGGCTACACCTTC.